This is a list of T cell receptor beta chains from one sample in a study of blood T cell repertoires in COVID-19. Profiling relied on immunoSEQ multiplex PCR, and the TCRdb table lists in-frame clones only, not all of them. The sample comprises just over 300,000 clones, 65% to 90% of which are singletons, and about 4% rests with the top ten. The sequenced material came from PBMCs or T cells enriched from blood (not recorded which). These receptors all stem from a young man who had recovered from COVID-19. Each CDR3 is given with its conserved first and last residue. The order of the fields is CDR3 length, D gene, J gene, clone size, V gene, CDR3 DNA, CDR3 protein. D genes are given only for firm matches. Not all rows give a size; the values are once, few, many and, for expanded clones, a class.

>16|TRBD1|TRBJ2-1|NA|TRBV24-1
TGTGCCACCAGTGATCCGGGACAGGGTCTCTCCAATGAGCAGTTCTTC
CATSDPGQGLSNEQFF
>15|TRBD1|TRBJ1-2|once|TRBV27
TGTGCCAGCGGACCGCAGGGGGCGCGCGGGTATGGCTACACCTTC
CASGPQGARGYGYTF
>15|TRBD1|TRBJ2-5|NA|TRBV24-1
TGTGCCACCAGTGATACGCAGGGGGTCTGGGAGACCCAGTACTTC
CATSDTQGVWETQYF
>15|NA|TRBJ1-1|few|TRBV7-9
TGTGCCAGCAGGCCGGGCGGGCAGGCGAACACTGAAGCTTTCTTT
CASRPGGQANTEAFF
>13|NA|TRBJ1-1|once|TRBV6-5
TGTGCCAGCAGGGAGGGGTCGGGCACTGAAGCTTTCTTT
CASREGSGTEAFF
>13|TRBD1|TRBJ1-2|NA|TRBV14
TGTGCCAGCAGCTCGACAGGGGGCTATGGCTACACCTTC
CASSSTGGYGYTF
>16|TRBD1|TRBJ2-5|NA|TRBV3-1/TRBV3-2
TGTGCCAGCAGCCCCCCCGACAGGGGGCGTCAAGAGACCCAGTACTTC
CASSPPDRGRQETQYF
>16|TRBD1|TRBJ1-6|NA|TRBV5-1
TGCGCCAGCAGCTTGGTGGCGGGACAGGTTAATTCACCCCTCCACTTT
CASSLVAGQVNSPLHF
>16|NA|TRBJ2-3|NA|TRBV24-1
TGTGCCACCAGTAACTTCCCCGCGGGGATCACAGATACGCAGTATTTT
CATSNFPAGITDTQYF
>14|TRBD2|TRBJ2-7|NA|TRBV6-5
TGTGCCAGCAGCCTAGCGGGAGATACCTACGAGCAGTACTTC
CASSLAGDTYEQYF
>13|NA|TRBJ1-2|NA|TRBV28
TGTGCCAGCAGCCTGGACAGTAACTATGGCTACACCTTC
CASSLDSNYGYTF
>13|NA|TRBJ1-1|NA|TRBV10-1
TGCGCCAGCAGTGAATCTTTCAGGGCTGAAGCTTTCTTT
CASSESFRAEAFF
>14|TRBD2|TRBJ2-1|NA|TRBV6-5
TGTGCCTCTACAAGCGGGGCTCCATACAATGAGCAGTTCTTC
CASTSGAPYNEQFF
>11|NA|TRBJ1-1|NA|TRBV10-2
TGCGCCACCCACCGGGACACTGAAGCTTTCTTT
CATHRDTEAFF
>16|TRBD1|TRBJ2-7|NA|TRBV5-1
TGCGCCAGCAGCGCCATTTCCGGACAGGGGGCCTACGAGCAGTACTTC
CASSAISGQGAYEQYF
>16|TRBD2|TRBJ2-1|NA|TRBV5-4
TGTGCCAGCAGCTTGGGGCCAGCGGGAGGGGACAATGAGCAGTTCTTC
CASSLGPAGGDNEQFF
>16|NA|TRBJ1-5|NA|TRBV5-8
TGTGCCAGCAGCTTGGTGGGGGGGAAGCGCAATCAGCCCCAGCATTTT
CASSLVGGKRNQPQHF
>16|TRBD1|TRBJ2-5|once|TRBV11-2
TGTGCCAGCAGACGTCTACAGGGGAATCGGGGAGAGACCCAGTACTTC
CASRRLQGNRGETQYF
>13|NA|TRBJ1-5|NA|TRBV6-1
TGTGCCAGCAGTGAAAGAGGCAATCAGCCCCAGCATTTT
CASSERGNQPQHF
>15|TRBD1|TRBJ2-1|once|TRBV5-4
TGTGCCAGCAGCTTGAGGACAGGGGGCTACAATGAGCAGTTCTTC
CASSLRTGGYNEQFF
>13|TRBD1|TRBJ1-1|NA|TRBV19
TGTGCCAGTAGTCTCTCAGGACAGGTGGGGGCTTTCTTT
CASSLSGQVGAFF
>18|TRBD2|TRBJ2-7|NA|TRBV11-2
TGTGCCAGCAGCTTTCACAGTACCGGGACTAGCTTAATCTACGAGCAGTACTTC
CASSFHSTGTSLIYEQYF
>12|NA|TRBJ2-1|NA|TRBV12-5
TGTGCTAGTGGTTTGGTGCCTAACGAGCAGTTCTTC
CASGLVPNEQFF
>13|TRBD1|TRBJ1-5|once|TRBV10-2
TGCGCCAGCAGGGGACAGGGGAATCAGCCCCAGCATTTT
CASRGQGNQPQHF
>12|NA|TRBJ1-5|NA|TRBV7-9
TGTGCCAGCAGCCTCCTGAATCAGCCCCAGCATTTT
CASSLLNQPQHF
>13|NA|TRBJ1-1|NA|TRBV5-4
TGTGCCAGCAGCAGACAGGTGAACACTGAAGCTTTCTTT
CASSRQVNTEAFF
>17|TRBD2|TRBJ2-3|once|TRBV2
TGTGCCAGCCGAAAGAACCTAGCGGGAGACCACACAGATACGCAGTATTTT
CASRKNLAGDHTDTQYF
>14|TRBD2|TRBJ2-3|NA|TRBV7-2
TGTGCCAGCAGCTCTAGCGGGCCCACAGATACGCAGTATTTT
CASSSSGPTDTQYF
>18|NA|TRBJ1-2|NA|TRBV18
TGTGCCAGCTCACCAGGTTGGGGGAAACAGGGAAAAAACTATGGCTACACCTTC
CASSPGWGKQGKNYGYTF
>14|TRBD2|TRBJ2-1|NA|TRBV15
TGTGCCACCAGCAGAGCAGCGGGAGAGGATGAGCAGTTCTTC
CATSRAAGEDEQFF
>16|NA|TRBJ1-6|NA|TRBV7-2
TGTGCCAGCAGCCCAGCGGACGGGGGCTATAATTCACCCCTCCACTTT
CASSPADGGYNSPLHF
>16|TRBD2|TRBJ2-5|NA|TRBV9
TGTGCCAGCAGCGTAGGGGCTAGCGGGAGTGTAGAGACCCAGTACTTC
CASSVGASGSVETQYF
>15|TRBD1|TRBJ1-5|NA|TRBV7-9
TGTGCCAGCAGTGAGGGGACAGGGGGCCTTCAGCCCCAGCATTTT
CASSEGTGGLQPQHF
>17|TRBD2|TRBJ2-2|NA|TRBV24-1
TGTGCCACCAGTGATTCCCCTAGCGGGATGAACACCGGGGAGCTGTTTTTT
CATSDSPSGMNTGELFF
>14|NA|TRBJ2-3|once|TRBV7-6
TGTGCCAGCAGCTTAGGAACAAACACAGATACGCAGTATTTT
CASSLGTNTDTQYF
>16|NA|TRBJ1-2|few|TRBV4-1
TGCGCCAGCAGCCCACGGCGGGGAGGGGATAACTATGGCTACACCTTC
CASSPRRGGDNYGYTF
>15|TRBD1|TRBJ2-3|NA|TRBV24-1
TGTGCCACCAGTGACCCGGGACAGGGGGGAGATACGCAGTATTTT
CATSDPGQGGDTQYF
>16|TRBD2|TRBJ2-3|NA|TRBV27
TGTGCCAGCAGTGTACTAGCGGGGGGCTTCACAGATACGCAGTATTTT
CASSVLAGGFTDTQYF
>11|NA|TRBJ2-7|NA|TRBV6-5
TGTGCCAGCAGCAGGTACTACGAGCAGTACTTC
CASSRYYEQYF
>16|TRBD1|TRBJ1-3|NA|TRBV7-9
TGTGCCAGCAGCTTGGACAGGGGCTTGTCTGGAAACACCATATATTTT
CASSLDRGLSGNTIYF
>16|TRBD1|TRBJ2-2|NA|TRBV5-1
TGCGCCAGCAGCCCGACGGGGACAGGGACAGCCGGGGAGCTGTTTTTT
CASSPTGTGTAGELFF
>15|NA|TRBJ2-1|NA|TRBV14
TGTGCCAGCAGCCTTACGTCAGGGGCTTACAATGAGCAGTTCTTC
CASSLTSGAYNEQFF
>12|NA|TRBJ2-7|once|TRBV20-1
TGCAGTGCTAGTCAGGGGATGGGGGAGCAGTACTTC
CSASQGMGEQYF
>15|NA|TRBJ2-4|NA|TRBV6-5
TGTGCCAGCAGTTACTCGGGGGGAACCAAAAACATTCAGTACTTC
CASSYSGGTKNIQYF
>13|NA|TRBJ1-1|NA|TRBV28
TGTGCCAGCAGCACACAGAAGAACACTGAAGCTTTCTTT
CASSTQKNTEAFF
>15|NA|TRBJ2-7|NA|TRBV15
TGTGCCACCAGCTCCCCACAGGGTAGAAACTACGAGCAGTACTTC
CATSSPQGRNYEQYF
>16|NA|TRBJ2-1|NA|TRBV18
TGTGCCAGCTCACCACAGGCCAGGCCCACCTACAATGAGCAGTTCTTC
CASSPQARPTYNEQFF
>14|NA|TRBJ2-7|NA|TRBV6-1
TGTGCCAGCAGTGAAATGGGCAGTTCCTACGAGCAGTACTTC
CASSEMGSSYEQYF
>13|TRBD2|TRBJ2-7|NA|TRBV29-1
TGCAGCGTCGATAGCGGGGCTGCCTACGAGCAGTACTTC
CSVDSGAAYEQYF
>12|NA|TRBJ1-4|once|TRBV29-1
TGCAGCGTCACAGGGTTCAATGAAAAACTGTTTTTT
CSVTGFNEKLFF
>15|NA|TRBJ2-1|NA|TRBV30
TGTGCCTGGAGTGTACTTGTGAGCCCCTACAATGAGCAGTTCTTC
CAWSVLVSPYNEQFF